Listed below are T cell receptor beta chains from one sample, sequenced in a study of blood T cell repertoires in COVID-19. TCRdb's table, derived via immunoSEQ multiplex PCR, lists solely in-frame clones and lacks some. The sample consists of fewer than 200,000 clones, 80% to 85% of them appearing once. Sequencing input: peripheral blood. All receptors come from a man between 65 and 79 years old with active or convalescent COVID-19. Each CDR3 is given with its conserved first and last residue. D genes are given only for firm matches. Clone size is not always given. Where it is, it says once, few, many or a class for expanded clones.

>TRBJ1-1|TRBV7-2|-|-
TGTGCCAGCAGCGGCCGGGGGTATGAAGCTTTCTTT
CASSGRGYEAFF
>TRBJ1-1|TRBV19|-|-
TGTGCCAGTACCCACGGACAGCTCTACACTGAAGCTTTCTTT
CASTHGQLYTEAFF
>TRBJ1-2|TRBV14|TRBD1|-
TGTGCCAGCAGCCGGGGACAGGGGGGACTTCGCTATGGCTACACCTTC
CASSRGQGGLRYGYTF
>TRBJ1-4|TRBV5-6|-|-
TGTGCCAGCAGCTTCGAGCCGTGGCCAGGGGATACTAATGAAAAACTGTTTTTT
CASSFEPWPGDTNEKLFF
>TRBJ2-1|TRBV2|TRBD1|once
TGTGCCAGCAGGAACCGGGACAGCCTATTCAATGAGCAGTTCTTC
CASRNRDSLFNEQFF
>TRBJ1-2|TRBV9|TRBD1|-
TGTGCCAGCAGCCTTACCGGGACAGGGTTAGGCTACACCTTC
CASSLTGTGLGYTF
>TRBJ1-1|TRBV7-2|TRBD1|-
TGTGCCAGCAGCTTAGGACAGGGATCCACTGAAGCTTTCTTT
CASSLGQGSTEAFF
>TRBJ1-2|TRBV11-2|TRBD1|-
TGTGCCAGCAGCCTACGACAGGGTGCGGGGGGCTACACCTTC
CASSLRQGAGGYTF
>TRBJ2-1|TRBV5-1|-|-
TGCGCCAGCAGCCGGACATCAAGCTCCTACAATGAGCAGTTCTTC
CASSRTSSSYNEQFF
>TRBJ2-5|TRBV7-2|TRBD2|once
TGTGCCAGCAGCTTAGGGGTTAGCGGGGGGGCAGAGACCCAGTACTTC
CASSLGVSGGAETQYF
>TRBJ2-7|TRBV15|-|-
TGTGCCACCAGCAGAGATGGGAGCTCCTACGAGCAGTACTTC
CATSRDGSSYEQYF
>TRBJ1-3|TRBV5-5|TRBD1|-
TGTGCCAGCAGCTTGAGGGGACAGCGTGATAGCTCTGGAAACACCATATATTTT
CASSLRGQRDSSGNTIYF
>TRBJ2-7|TRBV18|-|once
TGTGCCAGCTCACCCCAGGTCCACGAGCAGTACTTC
CASSPQVHEQYF
>TRBJ1-2|TRBV5-1|-|few
TGCGCCAGCAGCTTCAATAGCCCCGGGTATGGCTACACCTTC
CASSFNSPGYGYTF
>TRBJ2-1|TRBV7-2|-|-
TGTGCCAGCAGCTTAGCCGGGGTCCCTGTCAATGAGCAGTTCTTC
CASSLAGVPVNEQFF
>TRBJ2-1|TRBV30|TRBD2|-
TGTGCCTGGAGTGTATCGCGGGGGGCCAACAATGAGCAGTTCTTC
CAWSVSRGANNEQFF
>TRBJ1-6|TRBV6-5|-|-
TGTGCCAGCAGTTACTCCCTAGGCCTTCAGCCCCTCCACTTT
CASSYSLGLQPLHF
>TRBJ2-1|TRBV29-1|TRBD2|-
TGCAGCGTTGTGAGGCTAGCGGGAGCAACCTCCTACAATGAGCAGTTCTTC
CSVVRLAGATSYNEQFF
>TRBJ1-5|TRBV5-1|-|-
TGCGCCAGCAGCCGGGCAACAGGCCCCAATCAGCCCCAGCATTTT
CASSRATGPNQPQHF
>TRBJ2-2|TRBV11-3|-|-
TGTGCCAGCAGCGTTTCCGGACAGAGAAACACCGGGGAGCTGTTTTTT
CASSVSGQRNTGELFF
>TRBJ1-1|TRBV5-5|-|few
TGTGCCAGCAGCCTCTTTGCGGGGAACACTGAAGCTTTCTTT
CASSLFAGNTEAFF
>TRBJ2-4|TRBV2|-|once
TGTGCCAGCAGTGAATTCGGGAATGCCAAAAACATTCAGTACTTC
CASSEFGNAKNIQYF
>TRBJ1-5|TRBV18|TRBD1|-
TGTGCCAGCTCACCGAGGGGACAGGGAGCGGGTCAGCCCCAGCATTTT
CASSPRGQGAGQPQHF
>TRBJ2-7|TRBV5-4|TRBD1|-
TGTGCCAGCAGCCCTCCCCCGGGACAGGGTACCTACGAGCAGTACTTC
CASSPPPGQGTYEQYF
>TRBJ1-2|TRBV15|-|-
TGTGCCACCAGCAGACAGGTCCTCTATGGCTACACCTTC
CATSRQVLYGYTF
>TRBJ2-1|TRBV30|TRBD2|-
TGTGCCTGGAGAGGGCAGGGTAGCGGGAATGAGCAGTTCTTC
CAWRGQGSGNEQFF
>TRBJ2-1|TRBV20-1|-|once
TGCAGTGCTAGTACCCCCCTGGCGGGCGGGTACTCCTACAATGAGCAGTTCTTC
CSASTPLAGGYSYNEQFF
>TRBJ2-5|TRBV7-3|-|once
TGTGCCAGCAGCTTGGCCGGGGGTCAAGAGACCCAGTACTTC
CASSLAGGQETQYF
>TRBJ1-5|TRBV7-9|TRBD1|-
TGTGCCAGCAGCCACGACAGGGTTGTCGGCAATCAGCCCCAGCATTTT
CASSHDRVVGNQPQHF
>TRBJ1-5|TRBV29-1|TRBD1|-
TGCAGCGTAGGACAGGGGAGCAATCAGCCCCAGCATTTT
CSVGQGSNQPQHF
>TRBJ2-3|TRBV6-5|TRBD2|-
TGTGCCAGCAGTTACTCTACGGCTAGCGGTTATACGCAGTATTTT
CASSYSTASGYTQYF
>TRBJ2-6|TRBV10-2|TRBD1|once
TGCGCCACCAAACCGCCACCGGGACAGGGGTCCTCTGGGGCCAACGTCCTGACTTTC
CATKPPPGQGSSGANVLTF
>TRBJ1-4|TRBV4-3|-|-
TGCGCCAGCAGCCAAGCCGGGGGAACTAATGAAAAACTGTTTTTT
CASSQAGGTNEKLFF
>TRBJ1-5|TRBV19|-|-
TGTGCCAGTAGTATCCCTCAGGGGTATCAGCCCCAGCATTTT
CASSIPQGYQPQHF
>TRBJ2-7|TRBV7-6|TRBD1|-
TGTGCCAGCAGCTTAGCGTTTGGGGACAGGAGAACCTACGAGCAGTACTTC
CASSLAFGDRRTYEQYF
>TRBJ1-1|TRBV11-2|-|few
TGTGCCAGCAGCACCCTTGTTCGCCTCGAGGGTACTGAAGCTTTCTTT
CASSTLVRLEGTEAFF
>TRBJ2-5|TRBV10-3|TRBD2|-
TGTGCCATCAGTGAGTCGGCGGGGGGGGAAGAGACCCAGTACTTC
CAISESAGGEETQYF
>TRBJ1-1|TRBV5-1|-|-
TGCGCCAGCAGCTTGTTCTTCGGGACTGAAGCTTTCTTT
CASSLFFGTEAFF
>TRBJ2-2|TRBV7-8|-|-
TGTGCCAGCAGCTTATGGGGTCCAGGGATCCCCGGGGAGCTGTTTTTT
CASSLWGPGIPGELFF
>TRBJ2-7|TRBV19|-|-
TGTGCCAGTAGTCCAGGCCTCTACGAGCAGTACTTC
CASSPGLYEQYF
>TRBJ1-1|TRBV27|-|-
TGTGCCAGCAGTTTGTCCGGGACACCGAACACTGAAGCTTTCTTT
CASSLSGTPNTEAFF
>TRBJ2-6|TRBV2|-|-
TGTGCCAGCGAGTTGGGGGGTGGGGCCAACGTCCTGACTTTC
CASELGGGANVLTF
>TRBJ1-1|TRBV7-8|TRBD1|-
TGTGCCAGCAGCTTCTACTGGACAGGGCGGACCACTGAAGCTTTCTTT
CASSFYWTGRTTEAFF
>TRBJ1-5|TRBV5-1|-|-
TGCGCCAGCAGCTTACAGTCGGGAGGCAATCAGCCCCAGCATTTT
CASSLQSGGNQPQHF
>TRBJ1-5|TRBV24-1|-|many
TGTGCCACCAGTGGGGGGCGGGTCGGTCAGCCCCAGCATTTT
CATSGGRVGQPQHF
>TRBJ1-5|TRBV19|-|-
TGTGCCAGTATGCCCGGATCGGGGGGTTATAGCAATCAGCCCCAGCATTTT
CASMPGSGGYSNQPQHF
>TRBJ2-2|TRBV2|TRBD1|-
TGTGCCAGCAGTCCCGACAGGGCGGGCACCGGGGAGCTGTTTTTT
CASSPDRAGTGELFF
>TRBJ2-3|TRBV9|-|-
TGTGCCAGCAGCGTAGTAAAGTCTGGCCGGGGAGATACGCAGTATTTT
CASSVVKSGRGDTQYF
>TRBJ2-1|TRBV30|TRBD2|-
TGTGCCTGGAGAGACTCGGGAGGGCCTCGAGACAATGAGCAGTTCTTC
CAWRDSGGPRDNEQFF
>TRBJ2-1|TRBV28|TRBD2|once
TGTGCCAGCAGCCTCTCGGGCGGGAGGCGTAATGAGCAGTTCTTC
CASSLSGGRRNEQFF
>TRBJ2-2|TRBV9|TRBD1|once
TGTGCCAGCAGCATCCGGGACAGGAACACCGGGGAGCTGTTTTTT
CASSIRDRNTGELFF
>TRBJ1-2|TRBV6-5|-|-
TGTGCCAGCAGTTACTCTGGGGCTCAAGGCTACACCTTC
CASSYSGAQGYTF
>TRBJ1-1|TRBV9|-|-
TGTGCCAGCAGCGTACTGGGGGGGATCACTGAAGCTTTCTTT
CASSVLGGITEAFF
>TRBJ2-5|TRBV29-1|TRBD2|-
TGCAGCGTCACATGCCGACTAGCGGGAGAACAAGAGACCCAGTACTTC
CSVTCRLAGEQETQYF
>TRBJ1-2|TRBV6-4|TRBD1|-
TGTGCCAGCAGCCCGGACAGGGACCCCATCTATGGCTACACCTTC
CASSPDRDPIYGYTF
>TRBJ2-1|TRBV19|TRBD2|-
TGTGCCAGTACCGCCGGGACTAGAAGAATTTCCTACAATGAGCAGTTCTTC
CASTAGTRRISYNEQFF